These T cell receptor beta chains were read from a single sample in a study of cytomegalovirus exposure and HLA in healthy donors. Clones were sequenced by immunoSEQ multiplex PCR, and TCRdb holds only the in-frame ones, with some missing. The sample contains about 110,000 clones, approximately 79% of which appear only once. The sample taken for sequencing was PBMCs. The source is a man aged 25-45 years in good health and CMV-seropositive. Each CDR3 is given with its conserved first and last residue. A D gene is named only where the DNA matches it firmly. Rows may omit the clone size; those that give it use once, few, many or a size class.

V gene	clone size	J gene	D gene	CDR3 protein	CDR3 DNA
TRBV4-2	.	TRBJ2-5	.	CASSQDLAGQETQYF	TGTGCCAGCAGCCAAGATCTCGCCGGCCAAGAGACCCAGTACTTC
TRBV5-1	.	TRBJ2-3	TRBD2	CASSSSGGGTDTQYF	TGCGCCAGCAGCTCTAGCGGGGGGGGCACAGATACGCAGTATTTT
TRBV5-1	.	TRBJ1-1	.	CASSLGGEGKGTEAFF	TGCGCCAGCAGCTTGGGCGGGGAGGGGAAGGGGACTGAAGCTTTCTTT
TRBV5-4	.	TRBJ2-7	.	CASSPRTVNEQYF	TGTGCCAGCAGCCCCCGGACAGTCAACGAGCAGTACTTC
TRBV9	.	TRBJ2-7	.	CASSVAPGEYEQYF	TGTGCCAGCAGCGTAGCTCCGGGAGAGTACGAGCAGTACTTC
TRBV19	.	TRBJ1-6	.	CASSPPRRGYNSPLHF	TGTGCCAGTAGCCCCCCCCGCAGGGGCTATAATTCACCCCTCCACTTT
TRBV19	.	TRBJ1-5	.	CASSIGISLGAQPQHF	TGTGCCAGTAGTATAGGGATTAGTCTAGGGGCCCAGCCCCAGCATTTT
TRBV27	.	TRBJ2-2	.	CASSLSASRTGELFF	TGTGCCAGCAGTTTATCGGCTAGTCGGACCGGGGAGCTGTTTTTT
TRBV29-1	once	TRBJ2-5	TRBD1	CSVGTGEEETQYF	TGCAGCGTGGGGACAGGGGAGGAAGAGACCCAGTACTTC
TRBV2	few	TRBJ1-2	.	CASSEDRANNYGYTF	TGTGCCAGCAGTGAAGACAGGGCCAATAACTATGGCTACACCTTC
TRBV9	.	TRBJ1-2	.	CASSADRANYGYTF	TGTGCCAGCAGCGCGGACAGAGCTAACTATGGCTACACCTTC
TRBV18	once	TRBJ1-1	.	CASSPRQTYEAFF	TGTGCCAGCTCACCACGACAGACTTATGAAGCTTTCTTT
TRBV2	.	TRBJ2-1	.	CASSEIGDTGEQFF	TGTGCCAGCAGTGAAATAGGGGACACGGGTGAGCAGTTCTTC
TRBV6-6	.	TRBJ1-1	TRBD1	CASEGARPEAFF	TGTGCCAGCGAGGGGGCGCGGCCGGAAGCTTTCTTT
TRBV2	.	TRBJ2-2	TRBD2	CASTRTSGNTGELFF	TGTGCCAGCACGCGGACTAGCGGCAACACCGGGGAGCTGTTTTTT
TRBV30	.	TRBJ1-6	.	CASNFKTQHSPLHF	TGTGCCTCGAACTTTAAGACTCAGCATTCACCCCTCCACTTT
TRBV7-2	once	TRBJ1-1	.	CASSLTVLNTEAFF	TGTGCCAGCAGCTTGACAGTTTTGAACACTGAAGCTTTCTTT
TRBV10-3	.	TRBJ2-7	TRBD1	CAIGQGSREQYF	TGTGCCATAGGACAGGGGAGTCGCGAGCAGTACTTC